The entry below gives a single T cell receptor (beta chain) sequence along with its context. The length of the CDR3 is 16 residues. From germline, CDR1 is SGHRS and CDR2 YFSETQ. V was pared by 4 bases and J by 4 bases, with 8 bases of the junction left unmatched. The sample comes from a study of blood T cell repertoires in COVID-19. Study-level information: Samples came from the United States, Italy and Spain, spanning acute and convalescent COVID-19. From T cells, B-cell-depleted T cells, or PBMCs came the material, which was cDNA or gDNA.

Original analysis: The authors estimated nucleated cell counts from reference gene primer amplification. Repertoires were generated with immunoSEQ multiplex PCR, while TCRdb's copy carries only in-frame clones and drops some. The V and J calls and clone size were taken over from that table, and D and trimming were inferred from the DNA. The sample has about 140,000 clones, 75% to 90% seen once. The sample comprised peripheral blood. The TCR originated in a woman of 80 years or more with acute or convalescent COVID-19. The chain links TRBV5-1 to TRBJ1-4; TRBD1 matches at 9 bases. CDR3 DNA: TGCGCCAGCAGCCTCTGGGGGACAGGGAATAATGAAAAACTGTTTTTT. This gives the protein CASSLWGTGNNEKLFF.